Listed below are T cell receptor beta chains from one sample, sequenced in a study of T cell repertoires in cytomegalovirus infection. Their antigen targets remain unknown. TCRdb re-derived calls from the reads in MiXCR, one entry per CDR3 protein. This table holds about 770,000 distinct CDR3 sequences, under 35% found once. The sample here was cultured CD8+ T cells from PBMCs, taken from culture after CMV antigen stimulation. Every receptor here comes from a human donor in good health (CMV status not recorded). Some clones in this sample may be carry-over from other donors' samples. The CDR3 runs from the conserved cysteine through the conserved F or W. The order of the fields is clone size, V gene, D gene, J gene, CDR3 DNA, CDR3 protein. A D gene is named only where the DNA matches it firmly. Some rows have no size entry. The others give once, few or many, or a class for an expanded clone.

clone size: many
V gene: TRBV7-8
D gene: TRBD2
J gene: TRBJ2-3
CDR3 DNA: TGTGCCAGCGCCCCCCCCGGCGGGAGCCTTAGCACAGATACGCAGTATTTT
CDR3 protein: CASAPPGGSLSTDTQYF

clone size: NA
V gene: TRBV7-2
D gene: NA
J gene: TRBJ2-2
CDR3 DNA: TGTGCCAGCAGCTTCATTGGGAACCCCGGGGAGCTGTTTTTT
CDR3 protein: CASSFIGNPGELFF

clone size: NA
V gene: TRBV6-6
D gene: TRBD1
J gene: TRBJ2-2
CDR3 DNA: TGTGCCAGCAGTTATACAGGGGGGTCGGCCGGGGAGCTGTTTTTT
CDR3 protein: CASSYTGGSAGELFF

clone size: many
V gene: TRBV7-2
D gene: NA
J gene: TRBJ2-5
CDR3 DNA: TGTGCCAGCAGCTTCCCCTCCAGCGCCTCTAGGGAGACCCAGTACTTC
CDR3 protein: CASSFPSSASRETQYF

clone size: few
V gene: TRBV7-8
D gene: NA
J gene: TRBJ1-5
CDR3 DNA: TGTGCCAGCAGCTTAGAAAGGGCAGCTTATCAGCCCCAGCATTTT
CDR3 protein: CASSLERAAYQPQHF

clone size: few
V gene: TRBV7-9
D gene: NA
J gene: TRBJ1-6
CDR3 DNA: TGTGCCAGCAGCTTAGAGTGGGACCTCCACTTT
CDR3 protein: CASSLEWDLHF

clone size: few
V gene: TRBV4-1
D gene: NA
J gene: TRBJ1-1
CDR3 DNA: TGCGCCAGCAGCCAAGGGTACAGAATGAACACTGAAGCTTTCTTT
CDR3 protein: CASSQGYRMNTEAFF

clone size: NA
V gene: TRBV27
D gene: NA
J gene: TRBJ1-2
CDR3 DNA: TGTGCCAGCAGTTTATCAGGGATCGGGTTTAACTATGGCTACACCTTC
CDR3 protein: CASSLSGIGFNYGYTF

clone size: NA
V gene: TRBV6-1
D gene: NA
J gene: TRBJ2-1
CDR3 DNA: TGTGCCAGCAGTGTTACGGGGAGCCATGAGCAGTTCTTC
CDR3 protein: CASSVTGSHEQFF

clone size: NA
V gene: TRBV19
D gene: NA
J gene: TRBJ1-2
CDR3 DNA: TGTGCCAGTAGGGGCCTGCTCGACGGATATAACTATGGCTACACCTTC
CDR3 protein: CASRGLLDGYNYGYTF

clone size: many
V gene: TRBV7-2
D gene: NA
J gene: TRBJ2-3
CDR3 DNA: TGTGCCAGCAGCTTAGTTGTGGGAGACACAGATACGCAGTATTTT
CDR3 protein: CASSLVVGDTDTQYF

clone size: few
V gene: TRBV7-9
D gene: NA
J gene: TRBJ2-4
CDR3 DNA: TGTGCCAGCAGCTTAGCTGGTACCCCCCAAAGAAACATTCAGTACTTC
CDR3 protein: CASSLAGTPQRNIQYF

clone size: NA
V gene: TRBV4-1
D gene: TRBD2
J gene: TRBJ2-3
CDR3 DNA: TGCGCCAGCAGCCAAGTCACGTTGGGGTTAGCGGGGTCCGACACAGATACGCAGTATTTT
CDR3 protein: CASSQVTLGLAGSDTDTQYF

clone size: NA
V gene: TRBV6-5
D gene: NA
J gene: TRBJ1-3
CDR3 DNA: TGTGCCAGCAGTCGGTTCTCTGGAAACACCATATATTTT
CDR3 protein: CASSRFSGNTIYF

clone size: NA
V gene: TRBV6-2/TRBV6-3
D gene: NA
J gene: TRBJ2-2
CDR3 DNA: TGTGCCAGCAACCGACAGTCGACAAACACCGGGGAGCTGTTTTTT
CDR3 protein: CASNRQSTNTGELFF

clone size: many
V gene: TRBV12-5
D gene: NA
J gene: TRBJ2-2
CDR3 DNA: TGTGCTAGTGGGGGGACATTGAACACCGGGGAGCTGTTTTTT
CDR3 protein: CASGGTLNTGELFF

clone size: many
V gene: TRBV2
D gene: NA
J gene: TRBJ2-5
CDR3 DNA: TGTGCCAGCAGTAACAGAGTGTCTAACCCCCAAGAGACCCAGTACTTC
CDR3 protein: CASSNRVSNPQETQYF

clone size: NA
V gene: TRBV27
D gene: TRBD1
J gene: TRBJ2-1
CDR3 DNA: TGTGCCAGCAGTCTTACGACAGGGGCTATCTACAATGAGCAGTTCTTC
CDR3 protein: CASSLTTGAIYNEQFF

clone size: once
V gene: TRBV3-1
D gene: TRBD2
J gene: TRBJ2-5
CDR3 DNA: TGTGGGACTAGCGGGGCCCCCCAAGAGACCCAGTACTTC
CDR3 protein: CGTSGAPQETQYF

clone size: NA
V gene: TRBV7-6
D gene: NA
J gene: TRBJ2-3
CDR3 DNA: TGTGCCAGCAGCCCAGATAAGGATACGCAGTATTTT
CDR3 protein: CASSPDKDTQYF

clone size: NA
V gene: TRBV12-5
D gene: NA
J gene: TRBJ1-3
CDR3 DNA: TGTGCTAGTGGTTTCGGAGCAGCTAACTCTGGAAACACCATATATTTT
CDR3 protein: CASGFGAANSGNTIYF

clone size: many
V gene: TRBV7-8
D gene: NA
J gene: TRBJ1-4
CDR3 DNA: TGTGCCAGCAGAGAGAGGGAGGAGGCGGGGGAAAAACTGTTTTTT
CDR3 protein: CASREREEAGEKLFF

clone size: NA
V gene: TRBV11-3
D gene: NA
J gene: TRBJ2-3
CDR3 DNA: TGTGCCAGCATACTAGCCACAGATACGCAGTATTTT
CDR3 protein: CASILATDTQYF

clone size: many
V gene: TRBV7-2
D gene: NA
J gene: TRBJ1-6
CDR3 DNA: TGTGCCAGCAGCTTAGTTGTCGGTTTGGATTCACCCCTCCACTTT
CDR3 protein: CASSLVVGLDSPLHF

clone size: NA
V gene: TRBV27
D gene: NA
J gene: TRBJ1-6
CDR3 DNA: TGTGCCAGCAGTTTTTGGGGAGGGTATAATTCACCCCTCCACTTT
CDR3 protein: CASSFWGGYNSPLHF

clone size: NA
V gene: TRBV6-5
D gene: NA
J gene: TRBJ2-7
CDR3 DNA: TGTGCCAGCAGTTACTTGACAGGATACCTCTACGAGCAGTACTTC
CDR3 protein: CASSYLTGYLYEQYF

clone size: NA
V gene: TRBV15
D gene: TRBD1
J gene: TRBJ1-5
CDR3 DNA: TGTGCCACCAGCACCTTTCCCCGGGACAGGGAGGTTCAGCCCCAGCATTTT
CDR3 protein: CATSTFPRDREVQPQHF

clone size: few
V gene: TRBV6-2/TRBV6-3
D gene: NA
J gene: TRBJ2-3
CDR3 DNA: TGTGCCAGCAGTTACCTCCGGGGGGCCACAGATACGCAGTATTTT
CDR3 protein: CASSYLRGATDTQYF

clone size: NA
V gene: TRBV12-3/TRBV12-4
D gene: TRBD2
J gene: TRBJ2-3
CDR3 DNA: TGTGTCAGCACCGGGACTAGCGGGGGGAGTGGTACAGATACGCAGTATTTT
CDR3 protein: CVSTGTSGGSGTDTQYF

clone size: NA
V gene: TRBV5-1
D gene: TRBD1
J gene: TRBJ2-1
CDR3 DNA: TGCGCCAGCAGCCCCCTGGGGACAGGATCACCTAGGGTGCAATCCTACAATGAGCAGTTCTTC
CDR3 protein: CASSPLGTGSPRVQSYNEQFF

clone size: NA
V gene: TRBV7-3
D gene: NA
J gene: TRBJ2-2
CDR3 DNA: TGTGCCAGCAGCGCCCGGGGAGGAAACACCGGGGAGCTGTTTTTT
CDR3 protein: CASSARGGNTGELFF

clone size: NA
V gene: TRBV19
D gene: NA
J gene: TRBJ1-1
CDR3 DNA: TGTGCCAGTAGTATTGGGGGCATTGAAGCTTTCTTT
CDR3 protein: CASSIGGIEAFF

clone size: NA
V gene: TRBV7-9
D gene: NA
J gene: TRBJ2-7
CDR3 DNA: TGTGCCAGCAGCTTCTTGAGAGTGGGGGAGCAGTACTTC
CDR3 protein: CASSFLRVGEQYF

clone size: few
V gene: TRBV4-1
D gene: NA
J gene: TRBJ2-2
CDR3 DNA: TGCGCCAGCAGCCCCCCACCGCCGGGGTCGACCGGGGAGCTGTTTTTT
CDR3 protein: CASSPPPPGSTGELFF

clone size: NA
V gene: TRBV19
D gene: TRBD2
J gene: TRBJ2-1
CDR3 DNA: TGTGCCAGTAGTATAGAGGGACTAGCGGGGGGATCGAGCTCCTACAATGAGCAGTTCTTC
CDR3 protein: CASSIEGLAGGSSSYNEQFF

clone size: many
V gene: TRBV27
D gene: NA
J gene: TRBJ2-7
CDR3 DNA: TGTGCCAGCAGTTCGGTATACGAGCAGTACTTC
CDR3 protein: CASSSVYEQYF

clone size: few
V gene: TRBV20-1
D gene: TRBD1
J gene: TRBJ2-5
CDR3 DNA: TGCAGTGCGTCCGGGACAGGGATCATGGAGACCCAGTACTTC
CDR3 protein: CSASGTGIMETQYF

clone size: NA
V gene: TRBV27
D gene: NA
J gene: TRBJ2-2
CDR3 DNA: TGTGCCAGCAGTTTATCAAGGACAGCTACACCCGGGGAGCTGTTTTTT
CDR3 protein: CASSLSRTATPGELFF

clone size: few
V gene: TRBV6-2/TRBV6-3
D gene: TRBD1
J gene: TRBJ1-1
CDR3 DNA: TGTGCCAGCAGTCCAGGGGGCTTGGCAATCCATGAAGCTTTCTTT
CDR3 protein: CASSPGGLAIHEAFF

clone size: few
V gene: TRBV4-2
D gene: TRBD2
J gene: TRBJ2-1
CDR3 DNA: TGTGCCAGCAGCCAAGAAGAGGCGGGGGGCCTTTACAATGAGCAGTTCTTC
CDR3 protein: CASSQEEAGGLYNEQFF

clone size: NA
V gene: TRBV7-9
D gene: NA
J gene: TRBJ2-1
CDR3 DNA: TGTGCCAGCAGCTTAGACAGGGCCCCGGAGCAGTTCTTC
CDR3 protein: CASSLDRAPEQFF

clone size: NA
V gene: TRBV7-2
D gene: TRBD1
J gene: TRBJ2-2
CDR3 DNA: TGTGCCAGCAGCCACGAGGGACAGCTCGCCGGGGAGCTGTTTTTT
CDR3 protein: CASSHEGQLAGELFF

clone size: few
V gene: TRBV2
D gene: NA
J gene: TRBJ2-5
CDR3 DNA: TGTGCCAGCACCCCAGACTTTTCGGGTCGGGAGACCCAGTACTTC
CDR3 protein: CASTPDFSGRETQYF

clone size: few
V gene: TRBV24-1
D gene: NA
J gene: TRBJ2-1
CDR3 DNA: TGTGCCACCAGTGATTTGCCCCCGGACAATGAGCAGTTCTTC
CDR3 protein: CATSDLPPDNEQFF

clone size: NA
V gene: TRBV15
D gene: TRBD1
J gene: TRBJ2-1
CDR3 DNA: TGTGCCACCAGCAGAGAAGGACAGGAGACCTACAATGAGCAGTTCTTC
CDR3 protein: CATSREGQETYNEQFF

clone size: NA
V gene: TRBV6-6
D gene: TRBD2
J gene: TRBJ2-5
CDR3 DNA: TGTGCCAGCAGTTACCCCTTAGCGGGGCAAGAGACCCAGTACTTC
CDR3 protein: CASSYPLAGQETQYF

clone size: NA
V gene: TRBV6-1
D gene: TRBD1
J gene: TRBJ2-2
CDR3 DNA: TGTGCCAGCAGGACAAACAGGGGCGCGAACACCGGGGAGCTGTTTTTT
CDR3 protein: CASRTNRGANTGELFF

clone size: NA
V gene: TRBV25-1
D gene: TRBD1
J gene: TRBJ1-4
CDR3 DNA: TGTGCCAGCAAGGGATCCTTTCAGGGGGCTGGGAATGAAAAACTGTTTTTT
CDR3 protein: CASKGSFQGAGNEKLFF

clone size: few
V gene: TRBV6-2/TRBV6-3
D gene: TRBD1
J gene: TRBJ1-1
CDR3 DNA: TGTGCCAGCAGTACTCCCATCAGGACAGGGAGGGAGAAGACTGAAGCTTTCTTT
CDR3 protein: CASSTPIRTGREKTEAFF

clone size: NA
V gene: TRBV6-2/TRBV6-3
D gene: NA
J gene: TRBJ2-3
CDR3 DNA: TGTGCCAGCAGTCTCCACCTCACAGGGAATGATGCAGATACGCAGTATTTT
CDR3 protein: CASSLHLTGNDADTQYF

clone size: once
V gene: TRBV2
D gene: NA
J gene: TRBJ1-1
CDR3 DNA: TGTGCCAGCAGTGAAGATCACGGGAACACTGAAGCTTTCTTT
CDR3 protein: CASSEDHGNTEAFF

clone size: NA
V gene: TRBV6-2/TRBV6-3
D gene: NA
J gene: TRBJ2-7
CDR3 DNA: TGTGCCAGCGGGTGGGGAATTAGCTACGAGCAGTACTTC
CDR3 protein: CASGWGISYEQYF

clone size: NA
V gene: TRBV12-3/TRBV12-4
D gene: NA
J gene: TRBJ1-5
CDR3 DNA: TGTGCCAGCAGTTCAGGGGCTCTCAATCAGCCCCAGCATTTT
CDR3 protein: CASSSGALNQPQHF

clone size: few
V gene: TRBV27
D gene: NA
J gene: TRBJ1-3
CDR3 DNA: TGTGCCAGCAGCTCGACGGGGGAGAACACCATATATTTT
CDR3 protein: CASSSTGENTIYF